The present entry profiles one TCR beta chain with its context. This specimen belongs to a study of blood T cell repertoires in COVID-19. The repertoire was sequenced with immunoSEQ multiplex PCR; TCRdb's copy has only in-frame clones and lacks some. Among approximately 130,000 clones listed, about four fifths were seen once. Trimming took 0 bases from V and 4 from J; bases not matched to a gene: 3. This CDR3 contains 15 residues. The germline CDR1 and CDR2 sequences are SGHVS and FNYEAQ. This clonotype was sampled from a man between 40 and 49 years old with active or convalescent COVID-19. Material for sequencing was peripheral blood. The genes are TRBV7-6 and TRBJ2-3; TRBD2 matches 8 bases. DNA of the CDR3: TGTGCCAGCAGCTTAGCTCGGGGGGGGGCAGATACGCAGTATTTT. It is translated as CASSLARGGADTQYF.